What follows are 22 T cell receptor beta chains derived from one specimen sequenced in a study of CD4 T cell repertoires in COVID-19. Produced via immunoSEQ multiplex PCR; TCRdb's table is partial and in-frame only. The table has approximately 79,000 clones, 83% seen once. The input for sequencing was CD4+ T cells from peripheral blood, taken after recovery from COVID-19. Every receptor here comes from a human donor who had COVID-19.

The genes are TRBV3-1 (or the pseudogene TRBV3-2) and TRBJ2-5, with D perhaps TRBD2 (7 bases). Germline V gene data show CDR1 as LGHDT and CDR2 as YNNKEL (reference sequence). This CDR3 has 16 amino acids. Trimming pared 3 bases from V and 5 bases from J, leaving 19 bases between. CDR3 nucleotides: TGTGCCAGCAGCCAGATTGGGGGGGCAGGTCGGGAGACCCAGTACTTC. Protein product: CASSQIGGAGRETQYF.

This clone was counted a single time. The genes are TRBV2 and TRBJ1-6; possible D gene TRBD1, 5 bases. The CDR3 loop spans 15 amino acids. Germline lookup yields CDR1 SNHLY and CDR2 FYNNEI. Trimming removed 7 bases from V and 4 bases from J, with 14 bases in between. CDR3 bases: TGTGCCAGCAAAGAAAGGGGAGTTTATAATTCACCCCTCCACTTT. It translates to CASKERGVYNSPLHF.

The J gene is TRBJ1-1, the V gene TRBV28, with 7 positions matching TRBD1. This CDR3 is 16 amino acids long. Germline V CDR1 and CDR2: MDHEN, SYDVKM. J lost 5 bases, V lost 5 bases, and 14 bases had no gene match. As DNA, the CDR3 is TGTGCCAGCAGTGTGTACAGGGGAGGGCGTGGGACTGAAGCTTTCTTT. This encodes CASSVYRGGRGTEAFF.

The genes are TRBV19 and TRBJ1-4; D is perhaps TRBD1 (6 bases). The CDR3 sequence is 15 residues long. With 4 bases removed from V and 7 bases from J, the gap between germline ends came to 16 bases. Germline values: CDR1 LNHDA, CDR2 SQIVND (reference sequence). The CDR3 sequence is CASSSQPGASEKLFF. The CDR3 bases are TGTGCCAGTAGTAGCCAGCCGGGGGCGAGTGAAAAACTGTTTTTT.

The rearrangement uses TRBV6-6 and TRBJ2-7, with 9 bases fitting TRBD1. Germline-derived CDR1 and CDR2 are MNHNY and SVGAGI (reference sequence). V trimming: 5 bases; J trimming: 2 bases; junction bases outside the gene matches: 4. CDR3 length equals 14 residues. The CDR3 DNA follows: TGTGCCAGCAGTCAAGGACAGGGGACCTACGAGCAGTACTTC. This encodes CASSQGQGTYEQYF.

This rearrangement joins TRBV19 to TRBJ2-3; TRBD1 or TRBD2 may be the D gene (6 bases each). CDR1 and CDR2 from the germline V gene are LNHDA and SQIVND (reference sequence). The CDR3 is 11 residues long. Trimming removed 7 bases at V and 9 bases at J, with 11 bases between. The CDR3 loop is CASIGGVTQYF. CDR3 nucleotide sequence: TGTGCCAGTATCGGGGGCGTCACGCAGTATTTT.

The genes are TRBV19 and TRBJ2-7; TRBD1 or TRBD2 may be the D gene (5 bases each). Germline V gives CDR1 LNHDA, CDR2 SQIVND (reference sequence). This CDR3 has 13 residues. Trimming took off 0 bases at V and 6 bases at J, with 9 bases between the two ends. CDR3 coding DNA: TGTGCCAGTAGTATAGACGGGGCATCCGAGCAGTACTTC. Translating it yields CASSIDGASEQYF.

As DNA, the CDR3 is TGCAGTGCTAGTCTCGGCCCCTTGACCCAGTACTTC. Amino acids: CSASLGPLTQYF. The rearrangement joins TRBV20-1 to TRBJ2-5; D remains unclear. The V end was cut by 3 bases, the J end by 7 bases, with 12 bases between. CDR3 size: 12 residues. CDR1 and CDR2 (germline): DFQATT, SNEGSKA (reference sequence).

By sample fraction, this clone is medium-sized. The chain uses TRBV7-9 and TRBJ1-6; D is unresolved. Trimming left V 1 base short and J 1 base short, with 2 bases between. Germline V lookup: CDR1 SEHNR, CDR2 FQNEAQ (reference sequence). This CDR3 has 14 amino acids. CDR3 sequence: CASSLGSYNSPLHF. The CDR3 region has the DNA TGTGCCAGCAGCTTAGGATCCTATAATTCACCCCTCCACTTT.

This chain connects TRBV5-6 to TRBJ2-3, with 9 bases lining up with TRBD1. The ends lost 7 bases at V and 4 bases at J; junction bases unmatched: 10. The CDR3 loop spans 15 amino acids. Germline V gene data show CDR1 as SGHDT and CDR2 as YYEEEE. Here the CDR3 DNA reads TGTGCCAGCGGTAGAGGACAGGGGAACCCAGATACGCAGTATTTT. Its protein product is CASGRGQGNPDTQYF.

The V call is TRBV9, the J call TRBJ2-2, with a tentative D call TRBD2 (6 bases). The CDR3 sequence is 16 residues long. V lost 0 bases and J lost 1, with 10 bases in between. Germline V gene sequence: CDR1 SGDLS, CDR2 YYNGEE. CDR3 nucleotide sequence: TGTGCCAGCAGCGTAGCTCTGCGGGGGAACACCGGGGAGCTGTTTTTT. Protein: CASSVALRGNTGELFF. The full variable domain, rest sourced from reference TRBV9 and TRBJ2-2, is DSGVTQTPKHLITATGQRVTLRCSPRSGDLSVYWYQQSLDQGLQFLIQYYNGEERAKGNILERFSAQQFPDLHSELNLSSLELGDSALYFCASSVALRGNTGELFFGEGSRLTVL.

This clone was detected only a few times. V gene TRBV6-5 combines with J gene TRBJ1-5; 8 nucleotides align to TRBD1. Germline CDR1 is MNHEY and CDR2 is SVGAGI. The length of the CDR3 is 14 residues. After removal of 6 bases from V and 2 bases from J, the junction contained 3 bases not matched to a gene. The DNA of the CDR3 is TGTGCCAGCAGAGGACAGGGTGGCAATCAGCCCCAGCATTTT. The encoded protein is CASRGQGGNQPQHF.

This clone was observed a few times. The rearrangement uses TRBV29-1 and TRBJ1-2, with 9 positions matching TRBD1. The V gene's germline CDR1 is SQVTM and CDR2 ANQGSEA. The CDR3 contains 13 residues. V was pared by 1 base and J by 8 bases, with 5 bases of the junction left unmatched. The CDR3, as DNA: TGCAGCGTTGAAGTAGAGACAGGGGGAGGCTACACCTTC. Translating gives CSVEVETGGGYTF.

Details on this clone: Other DNA sequences of this sample code for an identical CDR3. This chain uses TRBV28 with TRBJ1-2; D uncertain. The length of the CDR3 is 13 residues. Germline CDR1 reads MDHEN; CDR2 reads SYDVKM. V dropped 3 bases and J dropped 4 bases, with 9 bases sitting between them. Here the CDR3 reads CASSFAATYGYTF. The DNA for the CDR3 is TGTGCCAGCAGTTTTGCGGCCACCTATGGCTACACCTTC.

The chain carries TRBV7-9 and TRBJ2-7, with 10 nucleotides matching TRBD2. Per germline, CDR1 SEHNR and CDR2 FQNEAQ (reference sequence). With 5 bases clipped from V and 1 base from J, the junction kept 5 bases outside the gene matches. This CDR3 comprises 15 residues. CDR3 sequence (DNA): TGTGCCAGCAGCCGCGGGACTAGCGTATCCTACGAGCAGTACTTC. Translation gives CASSRGTSVSYEQYF.

This clone was observed a handful of times. The V call is TRBV7-2, the J call TRBJ1-6; D is uncertain. This CDR3 is built from 13 residues. From germline, CDR1 is SGHTA and CDR2 FQGNSA. Trimming stripped 1 base from V and 7 bases from J, with 5 bases between. The CDR3 protein is CASSLDANSPLHF. CDR3 DNA: TGTGCCAGCAGCTTAGATGCGAATTCACCCCTCCACTTT.

The chain carries TRBV10-3 and TRBJ1-2; D is unresolved. This CDR3 spans 11 amino acids. Trimming removed 2 bases at V and 6 bases at J, with 4 bases between. Germline V CDR1 and CDR2: ENHRY, SYGVKD. CDR3 sequence: CAISEGHGYTF. For the CDR3, the DNA is TGTGCCATCAGTGAGGGCCATGGCTACACCTTC.

This clone was counted a few times. The CDR3 loop is CASSIWSNENTEAFF. The CDR3 bases are TGTGCCAGTAGTATTTGGTCCAACGAGAACACTGAAGCTTTCTTT. This chain uses TRBV19 with TRBJ1-1; D unclear. Trimming took 3 bases from V and 1 from J, leaving 12 bases between them. The CDR3 has 15 residues. Germline-derived CDR1 and CDR2 are LNHDA and SQIVND (reference sequence).

For the CDR3, the DNA is TGTGCCAGCACGAAAAGACAGGGTTTTGGCTACACCTTC. Its protein product is CASTKRQGFGYTF. This rearrangement joins TRBV28 to TRBJ1-2; 7 bases are shared with TRBD1. The germline V gene has CDR1 MDHEN and CDR2 SYDVKM. The trim removed 7 bases at V and 7 bases at J, leaving 9 bases unmatched. The CDR3 is made up of 13 amino acids.

V gene TRBV28 combines with J gene TRBJ1-5, with a tentative D call TRBD1 (5 bases). CDR1 is MDHEN and CDR2 is SYDVKM in the germline V gene. Trimming pared 5 bases from V and 5 bases from J, leaving 16 bases between. The CDR3 is 15 amino acids. The CDR3 DNA follows: TGTGCCAGCAGTCAGATAGGGGACTCTTATCAGCCCCAGCATTTT. Protein: CASSQIGDSYQPQHF.

The chain uses TRBV6-5 and TRBJ2-1; D gene unclear. Germline CDR1 and CDR2: MNHEY and SVGAGI. With 0 bases removed from V and 4 bases from J, the gap between germline ends came to 10 bases. The CDR3 length is 15 residues. In DNA, the CDR3 is TGTGCCAGCAGTTACTCAAAGGACGGATACAATGAGCAGTTCTTC. This codes for CASSYSKDGYNEQFF.

The table lists this clone with a few counts. V is TRBV29-1 and J is TRBJ2-7, with 9 nucleotides matching TRBD2. In germline, CDR1 is SQVTM, CDR2 ANQGSEA. This CDR3 spans 16 amino acids. Germline trimming cut 4 bases from V and 2 bases from J; bases unmatched to any gene: 12. CDR3 DNA: TGCAGCGTTGTGACTAGCGGAACCAAAATAGCCTACGAGCAGTACTTC. Translating gives CSVVTSGTKIAYEQYF.